Each of the 20 T cell receptor beta chains below was sequenced from the same sample in a study of blood T cell repertoires in COVID-19. Clones were sequenced by immunoSEQ multiplex PCR, and TCRdb holds only the in-frame ones, with some missing. The table lists some 350,000 clones, 80% to 90% of them singletons. Sequencing used PBMCs or T cells enriched from blood (not recorded which). The receptor set was obtained from a young man who had recovered from COVID-19.

On this clone itself: The same CDR3 also results from other DNA sequences found in this sample. The V and J genes are TRBV5-1 and TRBJ2-7; the match to TRBD1 covers 11 bases. This CDR3 contains 14 residues. Trimming cost V 5 bases and J 2 bases; bases outside gene matches: 3. Germline CDR1 SGHRS, CDR2 YFSETQ. The CDR3 is CASRRTGGAYEQYF. CDR3 nucleotides: TGCGCCAGCAGGAGGACAGGGGGCGCCTACGAGCAGTACTTC.

The rearrangement uses TRBV28 and TRBJ1-4, with 7 bases that match TRBD1. The CDR3 totals 14 residues. V lost 6 bases, J lost 4 bases, and 5 bases stayed unmatched. Germline V gene sequence: CDR1 MDHEN, CDR2 SYDVKM. The CDR3 DNA reads TGTGCCAGCAGATTAGGGACAGTTAATGAAAAACTGTTTTTT. It yields the protein CASRLGTVNEKLFF.

Here the CDR3 reads CASSGDSNQPQHF. CDR3 bases: TGTGCCAGCAGCGGAGATAGCAATCAGCCCCAGCATTTT. The J gene is TRBJ1-5, the V gene TRBV9; D ambiguous. V lost 3 bases to trimming and J lost 0 bases, with 4 bases between them. This CDR3 comprises 13 residues. The germline gives CDR1 SGDLS, CDR2 YYNGEE.

The J gene is TRBJ1-4, the V gene TRBV7-9, with D tentatively TRBD1 (6 bases). With 5 bases removed from V and 2 bases from J, the gap between germline ends came to 12 bases. The CDR3 is 15 amino acids. The germline CDR1 and CDR2 sequences are SEHNR and FQNEAQ (reference sequence). The CDR3 nucleotides are TGTGCCAGCAGCCCCAGGGGAACCACTAATGAAAAACTGTTTTTT. Translation gives CASSPRGTTNEKLFF.

V usage is TRBV7-6 and J usage is TRBJ2-7; D gene uncertain. Germline V gene sequence: CDR1 SGHVS, CDR2 FNYEAQ. The CDR3 sequence is 13 residues long. V lost 5 bases, J lost 3 bases, and 11 bases lay in between. The CDR3 region has the DNA TGTGCCAGCAGCCCCGAGCGCGGCTACGAGCAGTACTTC. It codes for CASSPERGYEQYF.

The chain joins TRBV7-9 to TRBJ2-7, with TRBD2 identical over 7 bases. CDR1 and CDR2 from the germline V gene are SEHNR and FQNEAQ (reference sequence). This CDR3 region has 14 residues. Trimming removed 6 bases from V and 7 bases from J; junction bases left unmatched: 12. The CDR3 sequence is CASRPGGAGGEQYF. The CDR3 region has the DNA TGTGCCAGCAGACCCGGAGGGGCCGGGGGGGAGCAGTACTTC.

The sample holds one count of this clone. The V and J genes are TRBV5-5 and TRBJ1-5, with unresolved D. Germline V gives CDR1 SGHKS, CDR2 YYEKEE (reference sequence). Trimming pared 4 bases from V and 4 bases from J, leaving 12 bases between. CDR3 length: 14 residues. The CDR3 nucleotides read TGTGCCAGCAGCACAGTCTTAATAAATCAGCCCCAGCATTTT. Amino acid sequence: CASSTVLINQPQHF.

The chain is built from TRBV6-5 and TRBJ1-6; 8 bases are shared with TRBD1. CDR1 is MNHEY and CDR2 is SVGAGI in the germline V gene. V was clipped by 6 bases and J by 7 bases; unmatched bases: 5. The CDR3 totals 14 residues. CDR3 bases: TGTGCCAGCAGCGTCGGACAGGGAAATTCACCCCTCCACTTT. It specifies CASSVGQGNSPLHF.

CDR3 protein: CASSYREETYEQYF. The CDR3 nucleotides are TGTGCCAGCAGTTACCGAGAGGAGACCTACGAGCAGTACTTC. V and J are TRBV6-5 and TRBJ2-7; D is unclear. Germline V CDR1 and CDR2: MNHEY, SVGAGI. The CDR3 loop spans 14 amino acids. V was shortened by 2 bases and J by 2 bases, with 10 bases between the two germline ends.

This rearrangement joins TRBV28 to TRBJ1-5, with D perhaps matching TRBD1 (5 bases). The CDR3 sequence is 12 residues long. V lost 8 bases, J lost 7 bases, and 12 bases lay in between. The germline gives CDR1 MDHEN, CDR2 SYDVKM. This CDR3 is CASDLGAQPQHF. Here the CDR3 DNA reads TGTGCCAGCGACTTAGGGGCGCAGCCCCAGCATTTT.

The V and J genes are TRBV19 and TRBJ1-5; a possible D gene is TRBD1 (5 bases). V lost 7 bases, J lost 6 bases, and 19 bases lay in between. Germline V gene sequence: CDR1 LNHDA, CDR2 SQIVND (reference sequence). This CDR3 is 15 amino acids long. In nucleotides, the CDR3 is TGTGCCAGTACTCCCACCGGGGGGATGGTTCAGCCCCAGCATTTT. Translation gives CASTPTGGMVQPQHF.

V is TRBV7-8 and J is TRBJ1-1; perhaps TRBD1 as D (5 bases). CDR1 is SGHVS and CDR2 is FQNEAQ in the germline V gene. Deletions cut 5 bases from V and 1 base from J, with 11 bases between. The CDR3 extends over 14 amino acids. CDR3 in amino acids: CASSKLTANTEAFF. In nucleotides, the CDR3 is TGTGCCAGCAGCAAACTGACAGCGAACACTGAAGCTTTCTTT.

The rearrangement uses TRBV20-1 and TRBJ2-1; D ambiguous. The CDR3 loop spans 11 amino acids. Germline CDR1 DFQATT, CDR2 SNEGSKA (reference sequence). V was trimmed by 3 bases and J by 6 bases, leaving 6 bases between them. CDR3 residues: CSASLSNEQFF. CDR3 coding DNA: TGCAGTGCTAGTCTCTCCAATGAGCAGTTCTTC.

J is TRBJ2-1 and V is TRBV9, with no clear D. CDR3 length: 15 residues. The V gene's germline CDR1 is SGDLS and CDR2 YYNGEE. V dropped 0 bases and J dropped 0 bases, with 7 bases sitting between them. CDR3 region: CASSVVSGSYNEQFF. CDR3 DNA sequence: TGTGCCAGCAGCGTAGTTTCAGGCTCCTACAATGAGCAGTTCTTC.

This chain links TRBV10-3 with TRBJ1-1, with a weak D call TRBD1 (5 bases). This CDR3 region has 13 residues. CDR1 and CDR2 from the germline V gene are ENHRY and SYGVKD. CDR3 coding DNA: TGTGCTACAGGACCCAGGGAGGAGGTTGAAGCTTTCTTT. Amino acid sequence: CATGPREEVEAFF.

The V and J genes are TRBV28 and TRBJ1-1; unclear D gene. The CDR3 sequence is 12 residues long. CDR1 and CDR2 (germline): MDHEN, SYDVKM. The V and J ends lost 5 bases and 4 bases respectively, with 8 bases between them. CDR3 residues: CASSPTGTEAFF. For the CDR3, the DNA is TGTGCCAGCAGTCCAACGGGCACTGAAGCTTTCTTT.

This clone was detected only once. The rearrangement uses TRBV6-5 and TRBJ2-7; D is uncertain. CDR3 length equals 15 residues. V gave up 6 bases and J gave up 0 bases, with 15 bases separating them. The V gene's germline CDR1 is MNHEY and CDR2 SVGAGI. This CDR3 is CASSRVGRTSYEQYF. As DNA, the CDR3 is TGTGCCAGCAGCCGAGTGGGCAGAACCTCCTACGAGCAGTACTTC.

The J gene is TRBJ2-3, the V gene TRBV5-1; TRBD2 aligns across 16 bases. CDR3 length equals 20 residues. CDR1 SGHRS and CDR2 YFSETQ come from the germline V gene. The trim removed 4 bases at V and 5 bases at J, leaving 16 bases unmatched. CDR3 sequence: CASSAGHLGLAGGQVDTQYF. CDR3 coding DNA: TGCGCCAGCAGCGCGGGACACTTGGGACTAGCGGGGGGGCAGGTAGATACGCAGTATTTT.

The V and J genes are TRBV27 and TRBJ1-1; TRBD1 is a possible D gene (6 bases). The CDR3 loop spans 13 amino acids. Per the germline V gene, CDR1 is MNHEY and CDR2 is SMNVEV (reference sequence). The V gene lost 5 bases and the J gene lost 4 bases, with 11 bases spanning the gap. The CDR3 sequence: CASSANRVTEAFF. The CDR3 DNA reads as TGTGCCAGCAGTGCCAACAGGGTCACTGAAGCTTTCTTT.

The rearrangement joins TRBV30 to TRBJ2-5; 10 nucleotides match TRBD1. V dropped 4 bases and J dropped 4; count of bases not matched to a gene: 9. CDR1 is GTSNPN, CDR2 SVGIG, per germline (reference sequence). The CDR3 is 15 residues long. The CDR3 DNA follows: TGTGCCTGGAACCTTCGAGGGGACAGGGGAGAGACCCAGTACTTC. Amino acid sequence: CAWNLRGDRGETQYF.